This TCR beta chain was documented in a study of T cells in Graves' hyperthyroidism and ophthalmopathy. CDR3 size: 14 residues. CDR1 and CDR2 from the germline V gene are SGHKS and YYEKEE (reference sequence). Trimming removed 4 bases at V and 2 bases at J, with 13 bases between. The investigators amplified TCR beta CDR3 regions from RNA transcripts. The TCR CDR3 was amplified in a first-round RT-PCR using the HTBI primer set. Via MiXCR, TCRdb re-called the multiplex PCR reads, giving one row per CDR3 protein. Counted here are about 760,000 distinct CDR3 sequences, 30% to 40% occurring once; the ten biggest clones make up more than 25%. This clonotype was detected ten times or more.

The sequenced sample was blood. The chain has TRBV5-5 and TRBJ2-7; D tentatively reads TRBD1 or TRBD2 (5 bases each). This receptor was identified in a woman between 40 and 50 years old with Graves' hyperthyroidism. The CDR3: CASSIGDGPYEQYF. The DNA of the CDR3 is TGTGCCAGCAGCATAGGGGACGGGCCCTACGAGCAGTACTTC. Full variable domain (rest looked up from reference TRBV5-5 and TRBJ2-7): DAGVTQSPTHLIKTRGQQVTLRCSPISGHKSVSWYQQVLGQGPQFIFQYYEKEERGRGNFPDRFSARQFPNYSSELNVNALLLGDSALYLCASSIGDGPYEQYFGPGTRLTVT.